This entry is about one T cell receptor beta chain. Antigen unknown. Pooled samples include second doses given at about 4 or 12 weeks. Trimming shortened V by 3 bases and J by 5 bases, and 19 bases separated the two germline ends. Germline V gene sequence: CDR1 KGHSH, CDR2 LQKENI. The CDR3 loop spans 16 amino acids. This specimen comes from a study of T cell responses to AZD1222 COVID-19 vaccine. Study results and limitations: Repertoire sampling was restricted to post-peak T cell response timepoints. The donor cohort was predominantly white British with a female majority, and clonal diversity may have been underestimated. Across the whole spike, CD4 TCRs peaked at regions 160-218 and 743-854.

Clones were read by immunoSEQ multiplex PCR, and TCRdb kept only the in-frame ones, dropping some. Of about 69,000 clones listed, over 80% are singletons. The V and J genes are TRBV18 and TRBJ1-1; perhaps TRBD1 as D (5 bases). This receptor was taken from an adult who received the AZD1222 COVID-19 vaccine. This specimen consisted of peripheral blood, obtained 28 days after the second AZD1222 dose. The CDR3 sequence: CASSPRGLWGETEAFF. The DNA of the CDR3 is TGTGCCAGCTCACCCCGCGGCCTCTGGGGGGAAACTGAAGCTTTCTTT.